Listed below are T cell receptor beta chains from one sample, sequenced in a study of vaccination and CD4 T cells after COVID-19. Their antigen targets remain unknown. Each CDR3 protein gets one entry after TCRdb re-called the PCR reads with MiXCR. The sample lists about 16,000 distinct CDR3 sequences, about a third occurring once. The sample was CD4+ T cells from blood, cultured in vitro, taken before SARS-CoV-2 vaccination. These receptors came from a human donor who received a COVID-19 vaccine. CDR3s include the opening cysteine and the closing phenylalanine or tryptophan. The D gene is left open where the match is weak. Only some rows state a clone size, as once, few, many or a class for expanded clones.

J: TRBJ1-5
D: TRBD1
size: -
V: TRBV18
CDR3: CASSPGQGGTNQPQHF
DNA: TGTGCCAGCTCACCCGGACAGGGGGGCACCAATCAGCCCCAGCATTTT

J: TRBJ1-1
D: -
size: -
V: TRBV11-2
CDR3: CASSLGQSVITEAFF
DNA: TGTGCCAGCAGCTTAGGACAGAGTGTTATCACTGAAGCTTTCTTT

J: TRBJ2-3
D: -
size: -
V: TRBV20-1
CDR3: CSASLPQQRSTDTQYF
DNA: TGCAGTGCTAGTCTCCCTCAGCAGCGTAGCACAGATACGCAGTATTTT

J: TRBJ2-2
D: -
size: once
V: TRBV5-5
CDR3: CASSQGPQRNTGELFF
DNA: TGTGCCAGCAGTCAAGGACCTCAGCGGAACACCGGGGAGCTGTTTTTT

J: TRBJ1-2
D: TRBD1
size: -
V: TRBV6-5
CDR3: CASSLTGSTGYTF
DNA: TGTGCCAGCAGTTTGACAGGGTCAACTGGCTACACCTTC

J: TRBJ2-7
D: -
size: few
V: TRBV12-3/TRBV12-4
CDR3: CASSFGRAVYEQYF
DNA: TGTGCCAGCAGTTTCGGCAGGGCCGTCTACGAGCAGTACTTC

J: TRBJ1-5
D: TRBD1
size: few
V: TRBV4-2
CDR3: CASSVRQGDQPQHF
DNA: TGTGCCAGCAGCGTGCGACAGGGGGATCAGCCCCAGCATTTT

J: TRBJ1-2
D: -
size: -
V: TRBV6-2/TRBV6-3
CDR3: CASSLQGSLYGYTF
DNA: TGTGCCAGCAGTCTCCAGGGCAGTCTCTATGGCTACACCTTC

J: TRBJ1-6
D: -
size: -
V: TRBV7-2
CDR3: CASSPEQLYNSPLHF
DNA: TGTGCCAGCAGCCCTGAACAGCTCTATAATTCACCCCTCCACTTT

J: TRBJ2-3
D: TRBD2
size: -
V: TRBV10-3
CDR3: CAIRTSGTDTQYF
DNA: TGTGCCATCAGGACTAGCGGCACAGATACGCAGTATTTT

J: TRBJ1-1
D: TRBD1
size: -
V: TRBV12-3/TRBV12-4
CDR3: CASRPTGVMDSTEAFF
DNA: TGTGCCAGCAGGCCGACAGGGGTTATGGATTCCACTGAAGCTTTCTTT

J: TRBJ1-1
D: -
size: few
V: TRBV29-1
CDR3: CSVEGVRTEAFF
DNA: TGCAGCGTTGAGGGGGTGCGGACTGAAGCTTTCTTT

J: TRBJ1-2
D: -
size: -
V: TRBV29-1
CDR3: CSSRTELYGYTF
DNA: TGCAGCTCCCGGACCGAGCTCTATGGCTACACCTTC

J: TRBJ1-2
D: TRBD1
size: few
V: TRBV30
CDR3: CACPTGTGGQGYGYTF
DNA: TGTGCCTGCCCGACCGGGACAGGGGGCCAGGGCTATGGCTACACCTTC

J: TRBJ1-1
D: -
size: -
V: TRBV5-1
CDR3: CASSPEGMNTEAFF
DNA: TGCGCCAGCAGTCCCGAGGGGATGAACACTGAAGCTTTCTTT

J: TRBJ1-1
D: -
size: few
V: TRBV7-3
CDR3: CASSYDMNTEAFF
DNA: TGTGCCAGCAGCTACGATATGAACACTGAAGCTTTCTTT

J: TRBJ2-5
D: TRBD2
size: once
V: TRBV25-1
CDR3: CASSVLAEQETQYF
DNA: TGTGCCAGCAGTGTACTAGCGGAGCAAGAGACCCAGTACTTC

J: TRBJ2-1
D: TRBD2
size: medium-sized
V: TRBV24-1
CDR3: CATSDSSGGLGNEQFF
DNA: TGTGCCACCAGTGATTCTAGCGGGGGGCTGGGGAATGAGCAGTTCTTC

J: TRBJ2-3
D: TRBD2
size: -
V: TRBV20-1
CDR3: CSAHRTSGGPDTQYF
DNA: TGCAGTGCCCATAGGACTAGCGGGGGCCCAGATACGCAGTATTTT

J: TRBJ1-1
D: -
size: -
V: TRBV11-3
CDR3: CASSPSGNTEAFF
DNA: TGTGCCAGCAGCCCCTCGGGAAACACTGAAGCTTTCTTT

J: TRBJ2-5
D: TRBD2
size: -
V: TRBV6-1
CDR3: CASTEGWSSGAAETQYF
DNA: TGTGCCAGCACCGAAGGTTGGAGTAGCGGGGCAGCGGAGACCCAGTACTTC

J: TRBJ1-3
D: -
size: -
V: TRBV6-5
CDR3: CASSSIPVDGNTIYF
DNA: TGTGCCAGCAGTTCCATACCCGTTGATGGAAACACCATATATTTT

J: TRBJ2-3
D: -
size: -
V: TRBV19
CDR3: CASSIVAGITDTQYF
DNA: TGTGCCAGTAGTATAGTGGCGGGGATCACAGATACGCAGTATTTT

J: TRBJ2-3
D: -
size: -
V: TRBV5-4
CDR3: CASSLVTTDTQYF
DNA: TGTGCCAGCAGCTTGGTAACGACAGATACGCAGTATTTT

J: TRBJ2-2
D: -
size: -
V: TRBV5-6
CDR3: CASSLNPGALNTGELFF
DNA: TGTGCCAGCAGCTTAAACCCCGGGGCCTTGAACACCGGGGAGCTGTTTTTT

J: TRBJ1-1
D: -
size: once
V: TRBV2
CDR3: CASMADMNTEAFF
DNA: TGTGCCAGCATGGCGGATATGAACACTGAAGCTTTCTTT